The 21 T cell receptor beta chains listed next were all sequenced from one sample in a study of T cells after yellow fever vaccination. Each CDR3 protein is one row after TCRdb ran MiXCR on the 5' RACE reads. The data contain 250,000 to 400,000 distinct CDR3 sequences, approximately 4% of them singletons. The material was PBMCs, obtained 5 days after the yellow fever booster vaccination. The receptors shown here come from a man aged 18 to 30 who received the YFV17D yellow fever vaccine.

This clonotype was seen repeatedly, ten times or more. This chain connects TRBV15 to TRBJ2-2; D uncertain. V was clipped by 0 bases and J by 4 bases, with 9 bases between them. The V gene's germline CDR1 is LNHNV and CDR2 YYDKDF (reference sequence). The CDR3 loop spans 15 amino acids. DNA for the CDR3: TGTGCCACCAGCAGAGAGGCCACCTTCACCGGGGAGCTGTTTTTT. This translates into CATSREATFTGELFF. The full variable domain, completed using reference TRBV15 and TRBJ2-2, is DAMVIQNPRYQVTQFGKPVTLSCSQTLNHNVMYWYQQKSSQAPKLLFHYYDKDFNNEADTPDNFQSRRPNTSFCFLDIRSPGLGDTAMYLCATSREATFTGELFFGEGSRLTVL.

V gene TRBV4-3 combines with J gene TRBJ1-4, with TRBD1 matching 10 bases. CDR3 size: 15 residues. In germline, CDR1 is LGHNA, CDR2 YSLEER. The V gene end was trimmed by 1 base and the J gene end by 7 bases; junction bases not matched to a gene: 3. The DNA of the CDR3 is TGCGCCAGCAGCCAAGGGAGACAGGGGGCTGAAAAACTGTTTTTT. Translated, it gives CASSQGRQGAEKLFF.

V usage is TRBV11-2 and J usage is TRBJ1-1, with D unresolved. Germline values: CDR1 SGHAT, CDR2 FQNNGV. V dropped 1 base and J dropped 2 bases, with 11 bases sitting between them. CDR3 length: 15 amino acids. CDR3 sequence: CASSLAAYLNTEAFF. CDR3 nucleotides: TGTGCCAGCAGCTTAGCGGCTTACTTAAACACTGAAGCTTTCTTT.

This clonotype came up many times. The chain joins TRBV7-2 to TRBJ2-5; 8 bases match TRBD1. CDR3 size: 14 residues. The germline CDR1 and CDR2 sequences are SGHTA and FQGNSA. J lost 4 bases, V lost 4 bases, and 5 bases had no gene match. CDR3 in amino acids: CASSSRTGLETQYF. As DNA, the CDR3 is TGTGCCAGCAGCTCGCGGACAGGGCTAGAGACCCAGTACTTC.

This chain uses TRBV4-2 with TRBJ2-3, with TRBD2 matching 9 bases. Germline V CDR1 and CDR2: LGHNA, YNFKEQ. The CDR3 runs to 17 residues. V was clipped by 0 bases and J by 5 bases; unmatched bases: 9. For the CDR3, the DNA is TGTGCCAGCAGCCAAGATAGGGCGGGGGGGCACCGAGATACGCAGTATTTT. Translating gives CASSQDRAGGHRDTQYF.

This clonotype was found many times. The chain couples TRBV7-9 to TRBJ2-7; tentatively, D is TRBD1 or TRBD2 (5 bases each). V was pared by 2 bases and J by 3 bases, with 14 bases between. The V gene's germline CDR1 is SEHNR and CDR2 FQNEAQ (reference sequence). The CDR3 consists of 15 residues. CDR3 sequence (DNA): TGTGCCAGCAGCTTATACGGGGCACCCATCTACGAGCAGTACGTC. This translates into CASSLYGAPIYEQYV.

This clonotype was counted between two and nine times. The CDR3 loop reads CASSLRANRDSYNSPLHF. The CDR3 nucleotides read TGCGCCAGCAGCCTACGCGCTAACAGGGACTCCTATAATTCACCCCTCCACTTT. The V gene is TRBV5-1, the J gene TRBJ1-6, with D tentatively TRBD1 (6 bases). There are 18 residues in the CDR3. Germline V gene data show CDR1 as SGHRS and CDR2 as YFSETQ. Trimming left V 4 bases short and J 0 bases short, with 17 bases between. The whole variable domain, remainder taken from reference TRBV5-1 and TRBJ1-6, is KAGVTQTPRYLIKTRGQQVTLSCSPISGHRSVSWYQQTPGQGLQFLFEYFSETQRNKGNFPGRFSGRQFSNSRSEMNVSTLELGDSALYLCASSLRANRDSYNSPLHFGNGTRLTVT.

This clonotype came up a few times. At one of its ends the junction is not consistent with the germline gene, which may arise from a read error. J is TRBJ2-3 and V is TRBV7-9, with 8 bases fitting TRBD1. CDR3 size: 15 residues. Germline V gives CDR1 SEHNR, CDR2 FQNEAQ (reference sequence). The CDR3 here is CASSPWTGSKDTQYF. CDR3 bases: TGTGCCAGCAGCCCGTGGACAGGGAGCAAAGATACGCAGTATTTT.

This clonotype was counted ten times or more. The chain recombines TRBV7-2 with TRBJ2-1; 11 nucleotides agree with TRBD2. V was pared by 1 base and J by 0 bases, with 5 bases of the junction left unmatched. The CDR3 extends over 18 amino acids. Germline CDR1 and CDR2: SGHTA and FQGNSA. The CDR3 loop reads CASSLVGTSGLSYNEQFF. The CDR3 DNA is TGTGCCAGCAGCTTAGTAGGGACTAGCGGCCTCTCCTACAATGAGCAGTTCTTC.

J is TRBJ1-4 and V is TRBV11-2, with D unclear. Germline loops: CDR1 SGHAT, CDR2 FQNNGV. This CDR3 is built from 19 residues. The ends were cut back, 1 base at V and 3 bases at J, with 21 bases in the middle. For the CDR3, the DNA is TGTGCCAGCAGCTTAGGTGGCAGCTACATACCCTGGGCTAATGAAAAACTGTTTTTT. Protein sequence: CASSLGGSYIPWANEKLFF.

In this sample, this clonotype turned up many times. The chain is built from TRBV20-1 and TRBJ2-3; tentatively, D is TRBD1 or TRBD2 (6 bases each). This CDR3 is 12 amino acids long. CDR1 is DFQATT, CDR2 SNEGSKA, per germline (reference sequence). V lost 7 bases to trimming and J lost 2 bases, with 10 bases between them. CDR3 protein: CSGGASTDTQYF. CDR3 coding DNA: TGCAGTGGGGGGGCTTCCACAGATACGCAGTATTTT.

The chain couples TRBV7-2 to TRBJ1-5, with D perhaps matching TRBD1 (5 bases). Trimming left V 2 bases short and J 1 base short, with 12 bases between. From germline, CDR1 is SGHTA and CDR2 FQGNSA. There are 16 residues in the CDR3. CDR3 nucleotide sequence: TGTGCCAGCAGCTTAAGGGGCAGGGAGAGCAATCAGCCCCAGCATTTT. It is translated as CASSLRGRESNQPQHF. Based on the CDR3 plus reference TRBV7-2 and TRBJ1-5, the full variable domain is GAGVSQSPSNKVTEKGKDVELRCDPISGHTALYWYRQSLGQGLEFLIYFQGNSAPDKSGLPSDRFSAERTGGSVSTLTIQRTQQEDSAVYLCASSLRGRESNQPQHFGDGTRLSIL.

This clonotype was seen more than once but under ten times. This chain connects TRBV15 to TRBJ2-5, with D perhaps being TRBD1 or TRBD2 (5 bases each). CDR1 is LNHNV and CDR2 is YYDKDF in the germline V gene (reference sequence). The CDR3 runs to 16 residues. The V gene lost 4 bases and the J gene lost 0 bases, with 15 bases spanning the gap. The CDR3 sequence is CATSNVGTVYQETQYF. The DNA of the CDR3 is TGTGCCACCAGCAACGTGGGGACGGTGTACCAAGAGACCCAGTACTTC.

The sample holds a few counts of this clonotype. The CDR3 region has the DNA TGTGCCAGCAGCTTAGTTCGGCTAGCGGGGCAAGAGACCCAGTACTTC. This encodes CASSLVRLAGQETQYF. V usage is TRBV7-8 and J usage is TRBJ2-5; TRBD2 agrees at 9 bases. Germline V gene data show CDR1 as SGHVS and CDR2 as FQNEAQ. The CDR3 consists of 16 residues. The trim removed 1 base at V and 2 bases at J, leaving 5 bases unmatched.

The chain is built from TRBV7-9 and TRBJ2-3; no reliable D call. The CDR3 is 15 amino acids. CDR1 and CDR2 (germline): SEHNR, FQNEAQ (reference sequence). CDR3 residues: CAAGDGNTPTDTQYF. CDR3 nucleotides: TGTGCAGCAGGAGATGGCAACACCCCCACAGATACGCAGTATTTT.

This clonotype has ten or more counts. V and J are TRBV7-9 and TRBJ2-7; D unclear. Germline CDR1 is SEHNR and CDR2 is FQNEAQ (reference sequence). V lost 1 base and J 4 bases, leaving 8 bases between the germline ends. CDR3 length: 13 residues. The CDR3 protein is CASSLGSGYEQYF. The CDR3 coding sequence is TGTGCCAGCAGCTTAGGGTCTGGGTACGAGCAGTACTTC.

This clonotype was seen a handful of times. The chain is built from TRBV29-1 and TRBJ2-1; D may be TRBD1 (6 bases). Germline lookup yields CDR1 SQVTM and CDR2 ANQGSEA. V dropped 4 bases and J dropped 5 bases, with 15 bases sitting between them. CDR3 length: 14 amino acids. As DNA, the CDR3 is TGCAGCGTTGCCCCCAGGGGACGACACAATGAGCAGTTCTTC. Amino acids: CSVAPRGRHNEQFF.

This clonotype showed up many times. The rearrangement uses TRBV29-1 and TRBJ1-2; 9 nucleotides align to TRBD1. Looked up from germline, CDR1 is SQVTM and CDR2 is ANQGSEA. The CDR3 has 12 residues. V gave up 3 bases and J gave up 7 bases; unmatched junction bases: 3. For the CDR3, the DNA is TGCAGCGTTGACCGGACAGGGGCTGGCTACACCTTC. This gives the protein CSVDRTGAGYTF.

The chain is built from TRBV4-3 and TRBJ1-1; D is unresolved. This CDR3 has 15 amino acids. V was cut by 3 bases and J by 0 bases, with 11 bases left in between. CDR1 LGHNA and CDR2 YSLEER come from the germline V gene. The CDR3 sequence: CASSQGPNMNTEAFF. The CDR3 nucleotides read TGCGCCAGCAGCCAGGGTCCAAACATGAACACTGAAGCTTTCTTT.

The genes are TRBV20-1 and TRBJ1-2, with D uncertain. Germline CDR1 DFQATT, CDR2 SNEGSKA (reference sequence). V was shortened by 0 bases and J by 9 bases, with 23 bases between the two germline ends. CDR3 size: 16 residues. For the CDR3, the DNA is TGCAGTGCTAGAGACCCTATAGTGAGACCTGGGTATAGCTACACCTTC. This codes for CSARDPIVRPGYSYTF.

This chain joins TRBV4-2 and TRBJ2-2; 12 bases map to TRBD1. Unmatched junction bases numbered 7, after V lost 4 bases and J lost 7 bases. The CDR3 runs 16 residues. CDR1 and CDR2 (germline): LGHNA, YNFKEQ. The CDR3 loop is CASSPGQGAIDGELFF. The CDR3 nucleotides are TGTGCCAGCAGCCCGGGACAGGGGGCAATTGACGGGGAGCTGTTTTTT.